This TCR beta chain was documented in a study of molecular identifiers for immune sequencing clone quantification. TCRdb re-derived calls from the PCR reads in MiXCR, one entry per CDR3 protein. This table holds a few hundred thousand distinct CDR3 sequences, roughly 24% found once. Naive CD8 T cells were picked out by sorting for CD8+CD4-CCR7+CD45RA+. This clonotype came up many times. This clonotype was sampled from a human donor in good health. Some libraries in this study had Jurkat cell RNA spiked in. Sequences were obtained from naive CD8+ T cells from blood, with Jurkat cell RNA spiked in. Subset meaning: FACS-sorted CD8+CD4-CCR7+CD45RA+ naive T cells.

Here the CDR3 DNA reads TGCGCCAGCAGCTTCTCTAGCGGGGAAGAGACCCAGTACTTC. This codes for CASSFSSGEETQYF. The genes are TRBV5-1 and TRBJ2-5; 9 positions match TRBD2. The CDR3 has 14 amino acids. CDR1 SGHRS and CDR2 YFSETQ come from the germline V gene. Trimming at V came to 2 bases and at J to 3 bases, leaving 2 bases not matched to a gene.